One and the same sample provided the 25 T cell receptor beta chains below, sequenced in a study of shared clonotypes between healthy human individuals. Clones were sequenced by immunoSEQ multiplex PCR, and TCRdb holds only the in-frame ones, with some missing. Among a few million clones listed, under 97% were seen once. The sequenced sample consisted of naive CD4+ T cells sorted from blood. The subset: CD45RA+ positively selected. The receptors were sampled from a man aged 18 to 30 in good health.

This chain connects TRBV25-1 to TRBJ1-6; 11 nucleotides match TRBD1. CDR3 length: 17 amino acids. Unmatched junction bases numbered 11, after V lost 6 bases and J lost 7 bases. Per germline, CDR1 MGHDK and CDR2 SYGVNS. CDR3 sequence (DNA): TGTGCCAGCAGGGAAGATTGGGGACAGGGGGTAAATTCACCCCTCCACTTT. This sequence encodes CASREDWGQGVNSPLHF.

This chain uses TRBV7-9 with TRBJ2-2; 9 positions match TRBD2. The CDR3 covers 17 residues. Germline V gene sequence: CDR1 SEHNR, CDR2 FQNEAQ (reference sequence). After removal of 0 bases from V and 2 bases from J, the junction contained 4 bases not matched to a gene. DNA of the CDR3: TGTGCCAGCAGCTTAGCTAGCGGGGGCCCAAACACCGGGGAGCTGTTTTTT. Translation gives CASSLASGGPNTGELFF.

The chain links TRBV19 to TRBJ2-1, with 9 bases lining up with TRBD2. Germline lookup yields CDR1 LNHDA and CDR2 SQIVND (reference sequence). Trimming took 5 bases from V and 6 from J; bases not matched to a gene: 14. CDR3 length: 17 amino acids. CDR3 DNA: TGTGCCAGTAGTCTTGGACTAGCGTGGAGGTATACCAATGAGCAGTTCTTC. It is translated as CASSLGLAWRYTNEQFF. Drawing the rest from reference TRBV19 and TRBJ2-1, the complete variable domain is DGGITQSPKYLFRKEGQNVTLSCEQNLNHDAMYWYRQDPGQGLRLIYYSQIVNDFQKGDIAEGYSVSREKKESFPLTVTSAQKNPTAFYLCASSLGLAWRYTNEQFFGPGTRLTVL.

The chain joins TRBV27 to TRBJ1-5; D gene ambiguous. The germline V gene has CDR1 MNHEY and CDR2 SMNVEV (reference sequence). The V end lost 2 bases, the J end lost 6 bases, and 20 bases lay between the germline ends. The CDR3 covers 17 residues. CDR3 protein: CASSLMGGVVEGQPQHF. The DNA for the CDR3 is TGTGCCAGCAGTTTAATGGGCGGGGTGGTGGAGGGTCAGCCCCAGCATTTT.

This clone was recorded only once. J is TRBJ1-4 and V is TRBV30; TRBD1 is a possible D gene (5 bases). The V gene lost 1 base and the J gene lost 7 bases, with 10 bases spanning the gap. Germline CDR1 GTSNPN, CDR2 SVGIG (reference sequence). The CDR3 has 13 residues. CDR3 in DNA: TGTGCCTGGAGTGCAGGGTGGGGTGAAAAACTGTTTTTT. It codes for CAWSAGWGEKLFF.

Regarding this clone: Mismatch with germline at one junction end may stem from a read error. The genes are TRBV29-1 and TRBJ2-5, with D tentatively TRBD1 or TRBD2 (6 bases each). The CDR3 has 8 residues. Germline V gene lookup returns CDR1 SQVTM and CDR2 ANQGSEA. The chain's CDR3 is CSVAGGHF. The CDR3 region has the DNA TGCAGCGTTGCCGGGGGCCACTTC.

The chain carries TRBV6-1 and TRBJ2-1; D ambiguous. The CDR3 is made up of 13 amino acids. Trimming stripped 2 bases from V and 6 bases from J, with 8 bases between. CDR1 and CDR2 (germline): MNHNS, SASEGT. CDR3 protein: CASSEQVGNEQFF. CDR3 nucleotide sequence: TGTGCCAGCAGTGAACAAGTGGGCAATGAGCAGTTCTTC.

The chain employs TRBV13 and TRBJ2-3; D might be TRBD1 (6 bases). The CDR3 length is 15 residues. V was shortened by 5 bases and J by 1 base, with 13 bases between the two germline ends. The germline V gene has CDR1 PRHDT and CDR2 FYEKMQ (reference sequence). CDR3 nucleotides: TGTGCCAGCAGCCTCCGGGACACCCGCACAGATACGCAGTATTTT. Its protein product is CASSLRDTRTDTQYF.

V usage is TRBV11-2 and J usage is TRBJ2-1; D gene ambiguous. The germline CDR1 and CDR2 sequences are SGHAT and FQNNGV. Trimming took off 2 bases at V and 6 bases at J, with 17 bases between the two ends. This CDR3 contains 16 residues. The CDR3: CASSLFKGDVPNEQFF. The CDR3 DNA follows: TGTGCCAGCAGCTTATTTAAAGGAGATGTCCCCAATGAGCAGTTCTTC.

J is TRBJ2-5 and V is TRBV28; unclear D gene. CDR3 length: 13 amino acids. CDR1 is MDHEN and CDR2 is SYDVKM in the germline V gene. Between the trimmed V and J ends, which lost 5 bases and 2 bases, there was a span of 9 bases. The CDR3 DNA sequence: TGTGCCAGCAGTCCAAGGTTACAAGAGACCCAGTACTTC. Amino acid sequence: CASSPRLQETQYF.

The V and J genes are TRBV5-8 and TRBJ2-6; D is unresolved. CDR3 length: 15 residues. Germline lookup yields CDR1 SGHTS and CDR2 YDEGEE. Trimming removed 2 bases at V and 0 bases at J, with 6 bases between. The CDR3 sequence is CASSLPGSGANVLTF. CDR3 in DNA: TGTGCCAGCAGCTTACCCGGCTCTGGGGCCAACGTCCTGACTTTC.

Points on this clone: The sample has other DNA sequences that encode this CDR3 too. The rearrangement joins TRBV27 to TRBJ1-1, with a tentative D call TRBD1 (5 bases). V was clipped by 6 bases and J by 5 bases, with 16 bases between them. There are 14 residues in the CDR3. From germline, CDR1 is MNHEY and CDR2 SMNVEV (reference sequence). CDR3 nucleotide sequence: TGTGCCAGCAGCCCCCGGCAGGGAAGAACTGAAGCTTTCTTT. Its protein product is CASSPRQGRTEAFF.

The chain combines TRBV6-1 with TRBJ2-7, with D unresolved. Trimming took 4 bases from V and 3 from J, leaving 13 bases between them. Per germline, CDR1 MNHNS and CDR2 SASEGT. The CDR3 spans 14 residues. CDR3 sequence: CASSGVILRYEQYF. CDR3 in DNA: TGTGCCAGCAGTGGGGTTATTTTGCGCTACGAGCAGTACTTC.

This clone appeared once. The chain combines TRBV11-3 with TRBJ2-5; 8 bases map to TRBD1. Looked up from germline, CDR1 is SGHNT and CDR2 is YENEEA. With V trimmed by 4 bases and J by 4 bases, 8 bases remained unmatched. CDR3 length: 15 amino acids. The CDR3 is CASSSTWDRRETQYF. The CDR3 DNA reads TGTGCCAGCAGCTCCACCTGGGACAGGCGAGAGACCCAGTACTTC.

The chain recombines TRBV2 with TRBJ2-6, with 7 positions matching TRBD1. V lost 7 bases and J lost 4; bases outside the gene matches: 7. The CDR3 contains 15 residues. CDR1 and CDR2 (germline): SNHLY, FYNNEI. The CDR3 bases are TGTGCCAGCATTAGAACGACAGGGGGGGCCAACGTCCTGACTTTC. Translating it yields CASIRTTGGANVLTF.

V usage is TRBV19 and J usage is TRBJ1-6; D is uncertain. V gave up 6 bases and J gave up 9 bases, with 12 bases separating them. The CDR3 loop spans 13 amino acids. Germline V gene sequence: CDR1 LNHDA, CDR2 SQIVND (reference sequence). The CDR3 region is CASRGIGASPLHF. The CDR3 nucleotides read TGTGCCAGTAGGGGGATCGGCGCTTCACCCCTCCACTTT. Supplemented by reference TRBV19 and TRBJ1-6, the full variable domain reads DGGITQSPKYLFRKEGQNVTLSCEQNLNHDAMYWYRQDPGQGLRLIYYSQIVNDFQKGDIAEGYSVSREKKESFPLTVTSAQKNPTAFYLCASRGIGASPLHFGNGTRLTVT.

The CDR3 coding sequence is TGTGCCAGCAGCCCCCCGGACACTCATCAGCCCCAGCATTTT. Its translation: CASSPPDTHQPQHF. The chain couples TRBV28 to TRBJ1-5; D perhaps matches TRBD1 (5 bases). Germline CDR1 reads MDHEN; CDR2 reads SYDVKM. Trimming shortened V by 6 bases and J by 5 bases, and 14 bases separated the two germline ends. The CDR3 consists of 14 residues.

The CDR3 sequence: CASSPIEDRRNSPLHF. CDR3 nucleotide sequence: TGTGCCAGCTCACCTATAGAGGACAGAAGGAATTCACCCCTCCACTTT. The rearrangement links TRBV18 to TRBJ1-6, with D perhaps TRBD1 (6 bases). Trimming removed 3 bases from V and 7 bases from J, with 16 bases in between. CDR1 is KGHSH and CDR2 is LQKENI in the germline V gene. This CDR3 is 16 amino acids long.

The chain is built from TRBV4-1 and TRBJ2-7; D assignment may be TRBD1 or TRBD2 (5 bases each). Germline CDR1 is MGHRA and CDR2 is YSYEKL. The ends were cut back, 4 bases at V and 4 bases at J, with 14 bases in the middle. The CDR3 is 14 residues long. CDR3 DNA: TGCGCCAGCAGCCGAGAGGGGAATGGGTACGAGCAGTACTTC. Translated, it gives CASSREGNGYEQYF.

The chain uses TRBV5-3 and TRBJ2-3; TRBD2 might be the D (5 bases). TRBV5-3 is labeled an ORF, and its function is uncertain. Trimming left V 3 bases short and J 0 bases short, with 8 bases between. There are 14 residues in the CDR3. CDR3 residues: CARSSRGSTDTQYF. CDR3 sequence (DNA): TGTGCCAGAAGCTCCCGCGGGAGCACAGATACGCAGTATTTT.

This clone was seen just once. The genes are TRBV12-2 and TRBJ2-7; the table's D call TRBD1 went unverified against the DNA. TRBV12-2 is flagged as a pseudogene. The CDR3 spans 17 residues. CDR3 DNA sequence: TGTGCAAGTCGCTTAGCCCGGACAGGTGAGAGCTCCTACGAGCAGTACTTC. It translates to CASRLARTGESSYEQYF.

This chain joins TRBV2 and TRBJ2-3; D gene ambiguous. The CDR3 runs to 12 residues. The V and J ends lost 3 bases and 9 bases respectively, with 10 bases between them. Germline-derived CDR1 and CDR2 are SNHLY and FYNNEI. The CDR3 DNA reads TGTGCCAGCAGTGAGAGACCCCTGACGCAGTATTTT. This translates into CASSERPLTQYF.

J is TRBJ2-3 and V is TRBV7-6; D gene unclear. Trimming took off 1 base at V and 4 bases at J, with 6 bases between the two ends. CDR3 length: 13 amino acids. The V gene's germline CDR1 is SGHVS and CDR2 FNYEAQ. As DNA, the CDR3 is TGTGCCAGCAGCTTAGTTGGGGCAGATACGCAGTATTTT. Its translation is CASSLVGADTQYF. Together with reference TRBV7-6 and TRBJ2-3, the CDR3 gives the full variable domain: GAGVSQSPRYKVTKRGQDVALRCDPISGHVSLYWYRQALGQGPEFLTYFNYEAQQDKSGLPNDRFSAERPEGSISTLTIQRTEQRDSAMYRCASSLVGADTQYFGPGTRLTVL.

The rearrangement uses TRBV29-1 and TRBJ2-1, with D possibly being TRBD1 (5 bases). V lost 3 bases and J 7 bases, leaving 19 bases between the germline ends. The CDR3 runs to 15 residues. Germline CDR1 reads SQVTM; CDR2 reads ANQGSEA. CDR3 sequence: CSVEVGRAGMNEQFF. Written as DNA, the CDR3 is TGCAGCGTTGAGGTGGGCAGGGCAGGTATGAATGAGCAGTTCTTC.

This clone was observed once. The chain combines TRBV6-5 with TRBJ2-7, with 8 bases matching TRBD1. The germline V gene encodes CDR1 MNHEY and CDR2 SVGAGI. The CDR3 covers 14 residues. Trimming removed 6 bases from V and 7 bases from J; junction bases left unmatched: 11. This CDR3 is CASRAGQARREQYF. Written as DNA, the CDR3 is TGTGCCAGCAGGGCGGGACAGGCTAGGAGGGAGCAGTACTTC.